A single sample gave rise to the 10 T cell receptor beta chains below, sequenced in a study of T-cell memory formation after mild COVID-19. MiXCR, applied by TCRdb to the 5' RACE reads, yields one record per CDR3 protein. This sample has some 160,000 distinct CDR3 sequences, with about an eighth found just once. What was sequenced was PBMCs or a T cell subset sorted from them (not recorded which). The receptors were gathered from a man younger than 35 who had mild COVID-19 (a few samples of this study predate the infection). Cell type and time point are not known.

J is TRBJ2-1 and V is TRBV11-2, with D uncertain. Trimming pared 0 bases from V and 4 bases from J, leaving 1 base between. Germline V gene data show CDR1 as SGHAT and CDR2 as FQNNGV. This CDR3 region has 12 residues. CDR3 nucleotides: TGTGCCAGCAGCTTAGAGTACAATGAGCAGTTCTTC. It codes for CASSLEYNEQFF.

This clonotype was seen a handful of times. V is TRBV10-3 and J is TRBJ1-3; D unclear. The ends were cut back, 8 bases at V and 0 bases at J, with 5 bases in the middle. Germline CDR1 is ENHRY and CDR2 is SYGVKD. The CDR3 is made up of 12 amino acids. The CDR3 spells CAIYTSGNTIYF. CDR3 DNA: TGTGCCATCTATACCTCTGGAAACACCATATATTTT.

V usage is TRBV5-1 and J usage is TRBJ1-1; D is undetermined. Germline assignment: CDR1 SGHRS and CDR2 YFSETQ. The CDR3 sequence is 11 residues long. Trimming removed 6 bases at V and 7 bases at J, with 10 bases between. CDR3 residues: CASIGEGEAFF. CDR3 bases: TGCGCCAGCATTGGGGAGGGTGAAGCTTTCTTT.

The chain couples TRBV20-1 to TRBJ2-1, with 7 bases fitting TRBD1. Germline lookup yields CDR1 DFQATT and CDR2 SNEGSKA (reference sequence). This CDR3 comprises 15 residues. V gave up 0 bases and J gave up 6 bases; unmatched junction bases: 8. The CDR3 nucleotides read TGCAGTGCTAGAGATTCCAGGGGGTCGGGCAATGAGCAGTTCTTC. Translation gives CSARDSRGSGNEQFF.

The J gene is TRBJ1-2, the V gene TRBV19; no clear D gene. This CDR3 has 12 residues. Germline CDR1 and CDR2: LNHDA and SQIVND (reference sequence). V lost 5 bases, J lost 3 bases, and 7 bases lay in between. CDR3 amino acids: CASSPEDYGYTF. CDR3 nucleotide sequence: TGTGCCAGTAGTCCGGAGGACTATGGCTACACCTTC.

This chain links TRBV5-1 with TRBJ2-5; D remains unclear. Germline assignment: CDR1 SGHRS and CDR2 YFSETQ. Deletions cut 7 bases from V and 5 bases from J, with 15 bases between. There are 13 residues in the CDR3. The CDR3 DNA follows: TGCGCCAGCTACAATACCACCCGGGAGACCCAGTACTTC. Protein product: CASYNTTRETQYF. The whole variable domain, remainder taken from reference TRBV5-1 and TRBJ2-5, is KAGVTQTPRYLIKTRGQQVTLSCSPISGHRSVSWYQQTPGQGLQFLFEYFSETQRNKGNFPGRFSGRQFSNSRSEMNVSTLELGDSALYLCASYNTTRETQYFGPGTRLLVL.

Only a few counts were recorded for this clonotype. This chain joins TRBV7-2 and TRBJ1-5; 10 bases are a match to TRBD1. Germline values: CDR1 SGHTA, CDR2 FQGNSA. V was clipped by 5 bases and J by 4 bases; unmatched bases: 8. The CDR3 extends over 16 amino acids. Here the CDR3 reads CASSQPGTGANQPQHF. The CDR3 bases are TGTGCCAGCAGCCAACCAGGGACAGGGGCGAATCAGCCCCAGCATTTT. Full variable domain (remainder filled in from reference TRBV7-2 and TRBJ1-5): GAGVSQSPSNKVTEKGKDVELRCDPISGHTALYWYRQSLGQGLEFLIYFQGNSAPDKSGLPSDRFSAERTGGSVSTLTIQRTQQEDSAVYLCASSQPGTGANQPQHFGDGTRLSIL.

This clonotype was recorded a few times. This chain joins TRBV5-1 and TRBJ1-6; D gene unclear. The V end was cut by 4 bases, the J end by 12 bases, with 17 bases between. Germline V lookup: CDR1 SGHRS, CDR2 YFSETQ. The CDR3 has 14 residues. The CDR3 bases are TGCGCCAGCAGCCCAAACGTGGGAGAAGGACCCCTCCACTTT. It specifies CASSPNVGEGPLHF.

This clonotype showed up many times. The V and J genes are TRBV20-1 and TRBJ2-2, with D possibly matching TRBD1 (6 bases). The CDR3 has 12 amino acids. With 6 bases removed from V and 1 base from J, the gap between germline ends came to 6 bases. Germline V CDR1 and CDR2: DFQATT, SNEGSKA (reference sequence). Written as DNA, the CDR3 is TGCAGTGCCAGGGGGAACACCGGGGAGCTGTTTTTT. Protein: CSARGNTGELFF.

This clonotype was counted many times. The V and J genes are TRBV9 and TRBJ2-1, with 7 bases fitting TRBD2. The CDR3 runs to 15 residues. V was pared by 2 bases and J by 5 bases, with 7 bases of the junction left unmatched. Germline V CDR1 and CDR2: SGDLS, YYNGEE. The CDR3 loop reads CASSVTAGPNNEQFF. CDR3 in DNA: TGTGCCAGCAGCGTGACAGCGGGGCCAAACAATGAGCAGTTCTTC.